The 29 T cell receptor beta chains below all came from one sample that was sequenced in a study of metastatic and nonmetastatic thyroid tumors. TCRdb redid the clone calls on the PCR reads using MiXCR. Of 25,000 to 35,000 clones listed, less than 14% are singletons. Among the patients, none had received any treatment before thyroid surgery. Sequencing was carried out using blood. The source is a female donor with papillary thyroid cancer or a benign thyroid nodule (not recorded which). Some clones in this sample may be carry-over from other donors' samples.

There are many counts of this clone. V gene TRBV19 combines with J gene TRBJ2-6; no reliable D call. Germline V CDR1 and CDR2: LNHDA, SQIVND (reference sequence). This CDR3 has 12 residues. Between the trimmed V and J ends, which lost 8 bases and 0 bases, there was a span of 2 bases. CDR3 bases: TGTGCCAGTGGCTCTGGGGCCAACGTCCTGACTTTC. Its translation: CASGSGANVLTF.

This clone was picked up many times. The chain uses TRBV6-5 and TRBJ2-7; either TRBD1 or TRBD2 may fit D (5 bases each). The V gene's germline CDR1 is MNHEY and CDR2 SVGAGI. The CDR3 has 14 residues. Trimming took 0 bases from V and 0 from J, leaving 6 bases between them. Here the CDR3 DNA reads TGTGCCAGCAGTTACTCGGGGGACTCCTACGAGCAGTACTTC. Translation: CASSYSGDSYEQYF.

This clone was seen ten or more times. The rearrangement uses TRBV5-1 and TRBJ2-2; TRBD1 matches at 8 bases. Per the germline V gene, CDR1 is SGHRS and CDR2 is YFSETQ. This CDR3 region has 15 residues. J gave up 5 bases and V 4 bases, and 7 bases lay outside the gene matches. This chain's CDR3 is CASSEDRDLTGELFF. The CDR3 DNA reads TGCGCCAGCAGCGAGGACAGGGACCTAACCGGGGAGCTGTTTTTT.

This clone came up many times. The gene calls are TRBV11-1 and TRBJ1-2, with no clear D. Trimming removed 4 bases at V and 0 bases at J, with 18 bases between. The CDR3 is made up of 17 amino acids. Germline V gene sequence: CDR1 SGHAT, CDR2 FQDESV (reference sequence). Here the CDR3 DNA reads TGTGCCAGCAGCTCCATCCGCGAGGGAGGAGCTAACTATGGCTACACCTTC. Translation: CASSSIREGGANYGYTF.

This clone has ten or more counts. The chain carries TRBV9 and TRBJ2-2; 7 positions agree with TRBD1. Germline V lookup: CDR1 SGDLS, CDR2 YYNGEE. This CDR3 has 14 amino acids. Trimming removed 2 bases from V and 5 bases from J; junction bases left unmatched: 3. This CDR3 reads CASSVQGVTGELFF. CDR3 bases: TGTGCCAGCAGCGTGCAGGGGGTTACCGGGGAGCTGTTTTTT.

Many counts were recorded for this clone. The V and J genes are TRBV9 and TRBJ1-2; D is undetermined. Trimming removed 4 bases at V and 5 bases at J, with 24 bases between. The V gene's germline CDR1 is SGDLS and CDR2 YYNGEE. The CDR3 extends over 17 amino acids. This CDR3 reads CASSPNPGEGLGYGYTF. CDR3 sequence (DNA): TGTGCCAGCAGCCCAAACCCGGGAGAGGGTCTAGGATATGGCTACACCTTC.

The chain has TRBV19 and TRBJ2-7; D may be TRBD1 (5 bases). CDR3 length: 18 amino acids. Germline CDR1 and CDR2: LNHDA and SQIVND (reference sequence). Trimming took off 7 bases at V and 5 bases at J, with 30 bases between the two ends. The CDR3 DNA sequence: TGTGCCAGTACCCTCAGCGCGTCGACCCTCTCTGGGGCCAACGAGCAGTACTTC. Its translation: CASTLSASTLSGANEQYF.

This clone showed up many times. The V gene is TRBV7-2, the J gene TRBJ2-7; maybe TRBD1 (7 bases). Germline V gene lookup returns CDR1 SGHTA and CDR2 FQGNSA. Trimming pared 4 bases from V and 4 bases from J, leaving 14 bases between. The CDR3 sequence is 14 residues long. As DNA, the CDR3 is TGTGCCAGCAGCTCACAGGGGAGGACGTACGAGCAGTACTTC. It yields the protein CASSSQGRTYEQYF.

The chain employs TRBV10-2 and TRBJ2-7; unclear D gene. Trimming removed 7 bases from V and 9 bases from J, with 19 bases in between. Germline V gene lookup returns CDR1 WSHSY and CDR2 SAAADI. The CDR3 is made up of 13 amino acids. The CDR3 nucleotides are TGCGCCAGCACGCCGGCAGGATCGTCGGGGCAGTACTTC. Translated: CASTPAGSSGQYF.

This clone came up many times. The chain links TRBV5-4 to TRBJ2-1; D remains ambiguous. Trimming pared 6 bases from V and 0 bases from J, leaving 13 bases between. Germline V gene lookup returns CDR1 SGHNT and CDR2 YYREEE (reference sequence). This CDR3 comprises 15 residues. CDR3 sequence: CASTTEMSSYNEQFF. In DNA, the CDR3 is TGTGCCAGCACCACGGAAATGAGCTCCTACAATGAGCAGTTCTTC.

By frequency in the sample, this clone is medium-sized. This chain joins TRBV5-1 and TRBJ2-3, with 7 bases matching TRBD2. After removal of 7 bases from V and 1 base from J, the junction contained 12 bases not matched to a gene. CDR1 and CDR2 (germline): SGHRS, YFSETQ. This CDR3 is 16 amino acids long. This chain's CDR3 is CASSREQQSRTDTQYF. Here the CDR3 DNA reads TGCGCCAGCTCGCGGGAGCAGCAGAGCCGCACAGATACGCAGTATTTT.

This clone was recorded a few times. The chain links TRBV2 to TRBJ2-1; D may be TRBD2 (6 bases). The V gene lost 1 base and the J gene lost 3 bases, with 13 bases spanning the gap. The CDR3 runs 16 residues. CDR1 is SNHLY, CDR2 FYNNEI, per germline. Here the CDR3 DNA reads TGTGCCAGCAGTGAAGGTTCACTAGCAGACTACAATGAGCAGTTCTTC. Protein sequence: CASSEGSLADYNEQFF.

This clone was seen only a few times. Because it lacks the conserved phenylalanine or tryptophan at the end, this CDR3 is likely a read error. CDR3 amino acids: CATSKGADAQYL. CDR3 DNA sequence: TGTGCCACCAGCAAGGGGGCAGATGCGCAGTATTTG. The rearrangement links TRBV15 to TRBJ2-3; TRBD1 agrees at 7 bases. This CDR3 comprises 12 residues. Germline V gene sequence: CDR1 LNHNV, CDR2 YYDKDF (reference sequence).

This clone was picked up many times. This sequence joins TRBV12-3 or TRBV12-4 and TRBJ2-3; perhaps TRBD2 as D (5 bases). The ends were cut back, 6 bases at V and 0 bases at J, with 13 bases in the middle. CDR3 size: 15 residues. The CDR3 sequence is CASSNGLLSTDTQYF. DNA of the CDR3: TGTGCCAGCAGCAACGGACTCTTAAGCACAGATACGCAGTATTTT.

This clone is medium-sized in the sample. The CDR3 sequence is CASSEKLAGADTQYF. In nucleotides, the CDR3 is TGTGCCAGCAGTGAAAAACTAGCGGGAGCAGATACGCAGTATTTT. The chain is built from TRBV6-1 and TRBJ2-3; 11 nucleotides match TRBD2. From germline, CDR1 is MNHNS and CDR2 SASEGT. After removal of 2 bases from V and 4 bases from J, the junction contained 2 bases not matched to a gene. This CDR3 is 15 amino acids long.

This clone came up many times. The V call is TRBV9, the J call TRBJ2-4; 8 positions agree with TRBD2. The germline CDR1 and CDR2 sequences are SGDLS and YYNGEE. This CDR3 is 14 amino acids long. V shed 4 bases, J shed 8 bases, and the junction held 8 bases outside the gene matches. In DNA form, the CDR3 reads TGTGCCAGCAGCTCGCGACTAGCGTCAGACATTCAGTACTTC. Translating gives CASSSRLASDIQYF.

This clone was counted many times. The chain links TRBV29-1 to TRBJ2-3, with 7 bases matching TRBD2. Germline CDR1 reads SQVTM; CDR2 reads ANQGSEA. The CDR3 has 14 residues. Losses at the gene ends were 6 bases for V and 0 bases for J; bases not matched to a gene: 6. The CDR3 spells CSVGSSGSTDTQYF. In DNA, the CDR3 is TGCAGCGTCGGGAGTAGCGGGAGCACAGATACGCAGTATTTT.

This clone was observed many times. The chain carries TRBV4-3 and TRBJ1-1; D perhaps matches TRBD1 (5 bases). CDR1 and CDR2 from the germline V gene are LGHNA and YSLEER. This CDR3 has 14 amino acids. Trimming pared 2 bases from V and 3 bases from J, leaving 10 bases between. The CDR3 sequence: CASSQRDGDTEAFF. The CDR3 nucleotides are TGCGCCAGCAGCCAACGGGACGGAGACACTGAAGCTTTCTTT.

There are many counts of this clone. The J gene is TRBJ1-1, the V gene TRBV7-2; possibly TRBD1 for D (6 bases). The CDR3 runs to 13 residues. Trimming left V 2 bases short and J 6 bases short, with 10 bases between. Germline V lookup: CDR1 SGHTA, CDR2 FQGNSA. The CDR3 spells CASSLRGGSEAFF. The CDR3 coding sequence is TGTGCCAGCAGCTTACGAGGGGGGTCTGAAGCTTTCTTT.

The chain couples TRBV11-3 to TRBJ2-2; D is undetermined. CDR3 length: 12 amino acids. In germline, CDR1 is SGHNT, CDR2 YENEEA. V lost 3 bases to trimming and J lost 8 bases, with 7 bases between them. The CDR3 region is CASSLFGGELFF. Here the CDR3 DNA reads TGTGCCAGCAGCTTGTTCGGAGGGGAGCTGTTTTTT.

In this sample, this clone turned up many times. The chain combines TRBV11-2 with TRBJ2-2; no definite D call. Trimming left V 5 bases short and J 2 bases short, with 12 bases between. Germline V lookup: CDR1 SGHAT, CDR2 FQNNGV. The CDR3 consists of 15 residues. Written as DNA, the CDR3 is TGTGCCAGCAGCAAGACGACACTTAACACCGGGGAGCTGTTTTTT. Protein sequence: CASSKTTLNTGELFF.

This clone was seen ten or more times. The CDR3 loop reads CASSLVRDSLSGNTIYF. In nucleotides, the CDR3 is TGTGCCAGCAGCTTAGTAAGGGACAGCCTCTCTGGAAACACCATATATTTT. The chain links TRBV11-2 to TRBJ1-3, with 7 bases fitting TRBD1. Germline V gives CDR1 SGHAT, CDR2 FQNNGV. The CDR3 loop spans 17 amino acids. V gave up 1 base and J gave up 0 bases; unmatched junction bases: 6.

This clone came up many times. The rearrangement joins TRBV28 to TRBJ2-2; 7 bases are a match to TRBD1. Unmatched junction bases numbered 9, after V lost 5 bases and J lost 6 bases. The CDR3 length is 15 residues. The germline V gene encodes CDR1 MDHEN and CDR2 SYDVKM. For the CDR3, the DNA is TGTGCCAGCAGTCGAGCCGACAGGGACCCCGGGGAGCTGTTTTTT. Residues: CASSRADRDPGELFF.

The V call is TRBV20-1, the J call TRBJ2-7; 7 bases match TRBD1. The germline V gene encodes CDR1 DFQATT and CDR2 SNEGSKA (reference sequence). The CDR3 is 14 amino acids. V shed 3 bases, J shed 5 bases, and the junction held 10 bases outside the gene matches. This CDR3 reads CSASAGQARHEQYF. The CDR3 region has the DNA TGCAGTGCTAGCGCTGGACAGGCGCGACACGAGCAGTACTTC.

This clone was recorded many times. This chain joins TRBV6-2 or TRBV6-3 and TRBJ2-5; 8 bases line up with TRBD2. Germline lookup yields CDR1 MNHEY and CDR2 SVGEGT. Trimming cost V 4 bases and J 5 bases; bases outside gene matches: 6. The CDR3 has 14 residues. The CDR3 bases are TGTGCCAGCAGTTGGTTAGCGGGACGTGAGACCCAGTACTTC. As protein: CASSWLAGRETQYF.

In its sample, this clone was seen many times. The V and J genes are TRBV30 and TRBJ1-1; possibly TRBD1 for D (5 bases). The germline gives CDR1 GTSNPN, CDR2 SVGIG (reference sequence). Trimming removed 2 bases from V and 7 bases from J, with 14 bases in between. This CDR3 spans 13 amino acids. CDR3 protein: CAWSYGGEIEAFF. In DNA form, the CDR3 reads TGTGCCTGGAGTTATGGAGGGGAGATTGAAGCTTTCTTT. Filled out from reference TRBV30 and TRBJ1-1, the complete variable domain reads SQTIHQWPATLVQPVGSPLSLECTVEGTSNPNLYWYRQAAGRGLQLLFYSVGIGQISSEVPQNLSASRPQDRQFILSSKKLLLSDSGFYLCAWSYGGEIEAFFGQGTRLTVV.

V gene TRBV9 combines with J gene TRBJ2-2; possibly TRBD1 for D (6 bases). The CDR3 totals 15 residues. Per germline, CDR1 SGDLS and CDR2 YYNGEE. Trimming removed 2 bases from V and 4 bases from J, with 12 bases in between. This chain's CDR3 is CASSVGTSPTGELFF. The CDR3 DNA follows: TGTGCCAGCAGCGTCGGGACATCCCCCACCGGGGAGCTGTTTTTT.

This clone was counted only a few times. The genes are TRBV27 and TRBJ2-3; D call uncertain. Germline-derived CDR1 and CDR2 are MNHEY and SMNVEV (reference sequence). The CDR3 totals 14 residues. Trimming shortened V by 2 bases and J by 3 bases, and 9 bases separated the two germline ends. The CDR3 here is CASSLPPSTDTQYF. The CDR3 DNA follows: TGTGCCAGCAGTTTACCCCCCTCGACAGATACGCAGTATTTT.

In this sample, this clone turned up many times. J is TRBJ2-1 and V is TRBV20-1; 7 nucleotides match TRBD2. Trimming took 1 base from V and 2 from J; bases not matched to a gene: 5. CDR3 length equals 15 residues. Germline-derived CDR1 and CDR2 are DFQATT and SNEGSKA (reference sequence). The chain's CDR3 is CSARVVAGPYNEQFF. The CDR3 DNA follows: TGCAGTGCTAGAGTGGTAGCGGGCCCCTACAATGAGCAGTTCTTC.